This is a list of T cell receptor beta chains from one sample in a study of technical replicates of blood from a handful of donors. The repertoire was sequenced with immunoSEQ multiplex PCR; TCRdb's copy has only in-frame clones and lacks some. The sample holds about 73,000 clones; 90% are singletons and the top ten take 4.7%. Material for sequencing was PBMCs. The receptors were sampled from a human donor in good health. Some clones in this sample may be carry-over from other donors' samples. Both conserved end residues are part of each CDR3. Fields, in order: V gene, J gene, D gene, clone size, CDR3 DNA, CDR3 protein. The D gene is left open where the match is weak. Size is stated for part of the rows, as once, few or many counts, or as a class when the clone is expanded.

TRBV6-4	TRBJ1-1	.	.	TGTGCCAGCAGTGACTCGGCGGAGAACACTGAAGCTTTCTTT	CASSDSAENTEAFF
TRBV7-2	TRBJ2-3	TRBD2	once	TGTGCCAGCAGCTTAGGATTGGCTAGCGGGGGGTCTACGCAGTATTTT	CASSLGLASGGSTQYF
TRBV9	TRBJ2-3	.	.	TGTGCCAGCAGCGTACAGAGCGGGTTCACAGATACGCAGTATTTT	CASSVQSGFTDTQYF
TRBV19	TRBJ1-5	TRBD1	few	TGTGCCAGTAGTGCTCAAGGACAGGGGATTTATCAGCCCCAGCATTTT	CASSAQGQGIYQPQHF
TRBV5-1	TRBJ2-7	.	.	TGCGCCAGCAGCTTGGAGTACAGCTACGGCGAGCAGTACTTC	CASSLEYSYGEQYF
TRBV18	TRBJ1-2	.	.	TGTGCCAGCTCACCAGGGGAGGGGAGAAACTATGGCTACACCTTC	CASSPGEGRNYGYTF
TRBV6-5	TRBJ1-1	TRBD1	.	TGTGCCAGCCTCAAGACAGGGGGCCTGAACACTGAAGCTTTCTTT	CASLKTGGLNTEAFF
TRBV30	TRBJ1-6	TRBD1	.	TGTGCCTGGAGACCCGGGACAGGGAGCGCGCCCCTCCACTTT	CAWRPGTGSAPLHF
TRBV5-6	TRBJ2-5	TRBD2	.	TGTGCCAGCAGCTTGGGGGGGGGTGGAGTAGGCCAAGAGACCCAGTACTTC	CASSLGGGGVGQETQYF
TRBV29-1	TRBJ1-2	TRBD1	.	TGCAGCGTGACCGGACAGGGTAATGGCTACACCTTC	CSVTGQGNGYTF
TRBV5-4	TRBJ1-6	.	.	TGTGCCAGCAGCCTTCAGGGATCCGATAATTCACCCCTCCACTTT	CASSLQGSDNSPLHF
TRBV5-6	TRBJ1-2	.	.	TGTGCCAGCAGCCCCTCCGGAGGGGCCAATATATACGGCTACACCTTC	CASSPSGGANIYGYTF
TRBV7-9	TRBJ1-1	.	.	TGTGCCAGCAGCTGGTTCTTCAGGCCTGAAGCTTTCTTT	CASSWFFRPEAFF
TRBV11-2	TRBJ2-7	.	.	TGTGCCAGCAGCTCGGGGGGCGGAAGAAGCTACGAGCAGTACTTC	CASSSGGGRSYEQYF
TRBV7-2	TRBJ1-3	.	.	TGTGCCAGCGCAGGGGATTGGGCTGGAAACACCATATATTTT	CASAGDWAGNTIYF
TRBV4-3	TRBJ2-1	TRBD2	.	TGCGCCAGCAGCCCCCTCTTGGCGGGAGTCGACAATGAGCAGTTCTTC	CASSPLLAGVDNEQFF
TRBV10-3	TRBJ2-1	.	.	TGTGCCATCAGCGAGAGCGTTAGGGGCTCCTACAATGAGCAGTTCTTC	CAISESVRGSYNEQFF
TRBV10-3	TRBJ2-7	.	.	TGTGCCATCAGTGAAGGGCAGGGCTACGAGCAGTACTTC	CAISEGQGYEQYF
TRBV5-1	TRBJ2-3	TRBD2	.	TGCGCCAGCGCCCGTACTAGCGGGGGTAGCACAGATACGCAGTATTTT	CASARTSGGSTDTQYF
TRBV11-3	TRBJ2-7	.	.	TGTGCCAGCAGCTTAGGAGGGCAGTCTGCCGAGCAGTACTTC	CASSLGGQSAEQYF
TRBV5-1	TRBJ2-7	TRBD1	.	TGCGCCAGCAGCCGATCCGGGACAGGGACCTACGAGCAGTACTTC	CASSRSGTGTYEQYF
TRBV10-3	TRBJ2-1	.	.	TGTGCCATCAGTGAGTCGGGGGCCTACGGTGAGCAGTTCTTC	CAISESGAYGEQFF
TRBV19	TRBJ2-2	TRBD1	.	TGTGCCAGTAGTACCAGACGGACAGGGGGGACCGGGGAGCTGTTTTTT	CASSTRRTGGTGELFF
TRBV4-2	TRBJ2-5	.	.	TGTGCCAGCAGCCAAGGCTCCCAGTACCAAGAGACCCAGTACTTC	CASSQGSQYQETQYF
TRBV2	TRBJ1-6	.	.	TGTGCCGGCCGCGGGGGGGTGGGTTCACCCCTCCACTTT	CAGRGGVGSPLHF